This entry is about one T cell receptor (beta chain). The use of a sample-barcoded 5' primer and a J-beta primer mix characterized a second PCR of about 6 to 12 cycles. Every cDNA molecule bore a tag from a template-switch adaptor containing 12 random nucleotides. Individual samples furnished no less than 3 million CDR3-containing paired-end reads apiece. TCRdb re-analysed the 5' RACE reads in MiXCR, keeping a single row per CDR3 protein. The profile shows 1.5 million to 1.9 million distinct CDR3 sequences, about 42% of them singletons. Looked up from germline, CDR1 is DFQATT and CDR2 is SNEGSKA (reference sequence). Trimming pared 6 bases from V and 7 bases from J, leaving 25 bases between. CDR3 length: 15 residues. The data derive from a study of blood T cells in healthy people across ages.

This TCR was sampled from a woman under 30 in good health. The rearrangement uses TRBV20-1 and TRBJ2-7; tentative D call: TRBD2 (6 bases). The sequenced sample was blood. CDR3 loop: CSAMTRAGFYNEQYF. The DNA of the CDR3 is TGCAGTGCCATGACGCGGGCGGGGTTCTACAATGAGCAGTACTTC.